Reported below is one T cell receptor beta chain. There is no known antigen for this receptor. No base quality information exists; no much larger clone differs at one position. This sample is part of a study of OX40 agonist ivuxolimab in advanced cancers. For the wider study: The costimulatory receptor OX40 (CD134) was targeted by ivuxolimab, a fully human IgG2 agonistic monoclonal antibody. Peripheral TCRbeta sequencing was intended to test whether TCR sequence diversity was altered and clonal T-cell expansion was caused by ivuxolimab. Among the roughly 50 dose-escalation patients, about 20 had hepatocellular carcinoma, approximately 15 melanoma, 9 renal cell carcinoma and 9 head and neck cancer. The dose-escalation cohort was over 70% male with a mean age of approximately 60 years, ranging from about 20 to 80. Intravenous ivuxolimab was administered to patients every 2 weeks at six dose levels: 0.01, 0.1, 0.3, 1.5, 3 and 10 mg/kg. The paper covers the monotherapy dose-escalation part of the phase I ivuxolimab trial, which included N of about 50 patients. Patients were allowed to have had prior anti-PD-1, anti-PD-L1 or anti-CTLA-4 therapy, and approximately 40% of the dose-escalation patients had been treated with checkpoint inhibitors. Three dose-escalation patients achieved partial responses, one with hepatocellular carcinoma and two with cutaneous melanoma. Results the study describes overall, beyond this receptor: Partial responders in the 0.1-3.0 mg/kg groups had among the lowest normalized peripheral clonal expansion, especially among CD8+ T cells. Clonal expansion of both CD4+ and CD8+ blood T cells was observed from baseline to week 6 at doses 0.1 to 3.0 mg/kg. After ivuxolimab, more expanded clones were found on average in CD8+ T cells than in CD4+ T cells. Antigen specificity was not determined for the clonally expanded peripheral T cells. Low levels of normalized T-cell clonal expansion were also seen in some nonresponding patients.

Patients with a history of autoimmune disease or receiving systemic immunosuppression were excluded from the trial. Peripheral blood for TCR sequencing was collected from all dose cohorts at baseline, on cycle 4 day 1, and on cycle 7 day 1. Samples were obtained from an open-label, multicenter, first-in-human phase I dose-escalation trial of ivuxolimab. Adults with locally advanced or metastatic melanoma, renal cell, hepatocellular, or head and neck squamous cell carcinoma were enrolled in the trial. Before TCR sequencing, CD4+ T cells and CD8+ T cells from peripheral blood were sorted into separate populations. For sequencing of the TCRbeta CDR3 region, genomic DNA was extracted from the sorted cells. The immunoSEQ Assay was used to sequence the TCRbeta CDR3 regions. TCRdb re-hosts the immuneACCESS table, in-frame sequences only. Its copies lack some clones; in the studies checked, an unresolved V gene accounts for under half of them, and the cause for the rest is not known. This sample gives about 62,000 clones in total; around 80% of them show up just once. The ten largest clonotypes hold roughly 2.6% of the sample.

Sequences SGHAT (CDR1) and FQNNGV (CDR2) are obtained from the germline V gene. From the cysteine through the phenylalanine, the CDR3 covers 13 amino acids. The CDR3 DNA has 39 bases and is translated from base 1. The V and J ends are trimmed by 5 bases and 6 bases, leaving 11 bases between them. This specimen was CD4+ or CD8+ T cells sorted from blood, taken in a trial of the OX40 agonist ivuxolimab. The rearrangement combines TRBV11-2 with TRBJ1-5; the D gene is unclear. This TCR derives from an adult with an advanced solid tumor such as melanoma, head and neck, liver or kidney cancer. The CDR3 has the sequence CASSPSPAQPQHF. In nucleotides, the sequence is TGTGCCAGCAGCCCTAGCCCGGCTCAGCCCCAGCATTTT.